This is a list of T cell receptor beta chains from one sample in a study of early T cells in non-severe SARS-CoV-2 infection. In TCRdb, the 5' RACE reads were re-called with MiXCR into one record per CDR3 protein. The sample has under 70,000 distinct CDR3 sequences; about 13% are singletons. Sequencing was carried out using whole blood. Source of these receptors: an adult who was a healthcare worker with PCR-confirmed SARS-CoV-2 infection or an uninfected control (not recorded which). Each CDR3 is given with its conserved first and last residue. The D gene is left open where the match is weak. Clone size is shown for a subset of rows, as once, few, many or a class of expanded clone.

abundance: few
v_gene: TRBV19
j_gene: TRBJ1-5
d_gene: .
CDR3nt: TGTGCCAGTAGTATGGAAAAACAGGGCTTCAATCAGCCCCAGCATTTT
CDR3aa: CASSMEKQGFNQPQHF

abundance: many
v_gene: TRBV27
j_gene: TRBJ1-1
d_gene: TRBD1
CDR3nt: TGTGCCAGCAGTCCGACGAGGGACAGGGGTTTGACTGAAGCTTTCTTT
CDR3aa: CASSPTRDRGLTEAFF

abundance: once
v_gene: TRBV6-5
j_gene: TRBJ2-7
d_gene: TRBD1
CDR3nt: TGTGCCAGCAGTCGCCCGGGACAGGGTCTTTTCGAGCAGTACTTC
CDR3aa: CASSRPGQGLFEQYF

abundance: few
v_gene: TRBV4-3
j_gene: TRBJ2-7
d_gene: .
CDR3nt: TGCGCCAGCAGCCAGGGGGCGGTCGGTTACGAGCAGTACTTC
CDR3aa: CASSQGAVGYEQYF

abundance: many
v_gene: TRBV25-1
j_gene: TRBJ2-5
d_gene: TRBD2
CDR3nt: TGTGCCAGCAGACGGACTAGCGGGAGTGGAAACCAAGAGACCCAGTACTTC
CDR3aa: CASRRTSGSGNQETQYF

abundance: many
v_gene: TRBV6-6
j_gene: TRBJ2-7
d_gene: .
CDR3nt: TGTGCCAGCAGTTCCCCGTACCAGGCGCGGGCCTACGAGCAGTACTTC
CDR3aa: CASSSPYQARAYEQYF

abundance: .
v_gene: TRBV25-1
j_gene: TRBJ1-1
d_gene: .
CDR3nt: TGTGCCAGCAGCTCCGTGTTCACTGAAGCTTTCTTT
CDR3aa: CASSSVFTEAFF

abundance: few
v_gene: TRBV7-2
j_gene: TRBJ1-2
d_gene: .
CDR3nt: TGTGCCAGCAGCTTAGGGGTTGGGCGCGGCTATGGCTACACCTTC
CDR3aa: CASSLGVGRGYGYTF

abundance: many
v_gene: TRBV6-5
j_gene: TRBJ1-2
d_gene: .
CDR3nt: TGTGCCAGCAGTTACTCTACAGCCAGGGGCTATGGCTACACCTTC
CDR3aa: CASSYSTARGYGYTF

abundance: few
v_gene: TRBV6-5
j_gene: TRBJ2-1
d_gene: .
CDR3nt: TGTGCCAGCGGGGGGAATGAGCAGTTCTTC
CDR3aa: CASGGNEQFF

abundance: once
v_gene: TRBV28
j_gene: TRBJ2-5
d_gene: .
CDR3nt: TGTGCCAGCGGGGACTTACTTCAAGAGACCCAGTACTTC
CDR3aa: CASGDLLQETQYF

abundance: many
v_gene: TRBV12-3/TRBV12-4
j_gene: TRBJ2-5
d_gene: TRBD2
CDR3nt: TGTGCCAGCAGTTTAAAGCGGGGGGGCGGGACCCAGTACTTC
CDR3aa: CASSLKRGGGTQYF

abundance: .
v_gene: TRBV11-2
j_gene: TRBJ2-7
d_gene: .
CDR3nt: TGTGCCAGCAGCTTGTCCCCCCAGGGGTCCTACGAGCAGTACTTC
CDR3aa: CASSLSPQGSYEQYF

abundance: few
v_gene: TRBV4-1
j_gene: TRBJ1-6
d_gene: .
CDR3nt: TGCGCCAGCAGCCAAGATAGCGGGGGAAGCTCCTATAATTCACCCCTCCACTTT
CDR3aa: CASSQDSGGSSYNSPLHF

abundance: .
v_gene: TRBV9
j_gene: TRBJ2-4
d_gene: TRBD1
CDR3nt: TGTGCCAGCAGCGTTGGGGACAGTAAAAACATTCAGTACTTC
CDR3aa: CASSVGDSKNIQYF

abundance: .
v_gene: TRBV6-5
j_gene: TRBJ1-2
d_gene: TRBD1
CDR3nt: TGTGCCAGCAGTTACAGCGGGACAGGGAAAAGTGGCTACACCTTC
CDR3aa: CASSYSGTGKSGYTF

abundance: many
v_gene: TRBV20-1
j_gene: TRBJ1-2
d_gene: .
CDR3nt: TGCAGTGCTCCGGCCCCCAACTATGGCTACACCTTC
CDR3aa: CSAPAPNYGYTF

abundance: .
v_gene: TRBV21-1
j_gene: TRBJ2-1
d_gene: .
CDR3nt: TGTGCCAGCAGCAAAGAAGGGACGGAGGTTTACAATGAGCAGTTCTTC
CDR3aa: CASSKEGTEVYNEQFF

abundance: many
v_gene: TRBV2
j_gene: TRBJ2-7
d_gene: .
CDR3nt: TGTGCCAGCAGGGGAACGGCCTCCTACGAGCAGTACTTC
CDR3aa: CASRGTASYEQYF

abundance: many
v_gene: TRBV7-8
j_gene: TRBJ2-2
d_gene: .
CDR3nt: TGTGCCAGCAGCTTTACAGGGCGGGGCGGGGAGCTGTTTTTT
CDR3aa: CASSFTGRGGELFF

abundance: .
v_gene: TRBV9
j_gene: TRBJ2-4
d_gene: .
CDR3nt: TGTGCCAGCAGCGAGAGGGGTACGGCCAAAAACATTCAGTACTTC
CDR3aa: CASSERGTAKNIQYF

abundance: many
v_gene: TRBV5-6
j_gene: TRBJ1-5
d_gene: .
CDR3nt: TGTGCCAGCAGCTTGCGGCCCGGGAGCAATCAGCCCCAGCATTTT
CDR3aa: CASSLRPGSNQPQHF

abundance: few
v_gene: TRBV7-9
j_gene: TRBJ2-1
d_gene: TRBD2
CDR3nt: TGTGCCAGCAGCTTAGTACAAGCGGGGTACTTCAATGAGCAGTTCTTC
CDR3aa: CASSLVQAGYFNEQFF

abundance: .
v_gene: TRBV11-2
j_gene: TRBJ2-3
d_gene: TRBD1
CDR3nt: TGTGCCAGCAGCCCCAGACAGGGGCCCACAGATACGCAGTATTTT
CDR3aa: CASSPRQGPTDTQYF